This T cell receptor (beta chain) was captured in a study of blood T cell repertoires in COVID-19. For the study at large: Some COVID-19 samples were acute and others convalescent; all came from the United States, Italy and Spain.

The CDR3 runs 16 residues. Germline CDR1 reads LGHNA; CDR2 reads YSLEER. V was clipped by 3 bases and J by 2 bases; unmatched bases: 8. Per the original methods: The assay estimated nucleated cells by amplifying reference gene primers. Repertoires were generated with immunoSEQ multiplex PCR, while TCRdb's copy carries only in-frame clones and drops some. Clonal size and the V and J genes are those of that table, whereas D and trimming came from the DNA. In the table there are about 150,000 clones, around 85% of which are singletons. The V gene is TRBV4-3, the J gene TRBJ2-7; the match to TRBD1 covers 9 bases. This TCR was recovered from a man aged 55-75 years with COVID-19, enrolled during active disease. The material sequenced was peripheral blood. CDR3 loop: CASSQVYGTGPYEQYF. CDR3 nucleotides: TGCGCCAGCAGCCAGGTGTACGGGACAGGGCCCTACGAGCAGTACTTC.